Listed below are T cell receptor beta chains from one sample, sequenced in a study of blood T cell repertoires in COVID-19. Method: immunoSEQ multiplex PCR; TCRdb's copy keeps in-frame clones and lacks some. This table holds about 130,000 clones, roughly three quarters found once. The sequenced sample was peripheral blood. All receptors come from a woman between 65 and 79 years old with acute or convalescent COVID-19. Both conserved end residues are part of each CDR3. The D gene is left open where the match is weak. Some rows have no size entry. The others give once, few or many, or a class for an expanded clone.

size: few; V: TRBV4-1; J: TRBJ2-2; D: TRBD1; length: 15; CDR3: CASSREGAYTGELFF; DNA: TGCGCCAGCAGCCGAGAGGGGGCGTATACCGGGGAGCTGTTTTTT
size: .; V: TRBV4-1; J: TRBJ1-2; D: TRBD1; length: 15; CDR3: CASSQGQGNNYGYTF; DNA: TGCGCCAGCAGCCAAGGACAGGGTAATAACTATGGCTACACCTTC
size: .; V: TRBV19; J: TRBJ1-3; D: .; length: 15; CDR3: CASSIQMQAGNTIYF; DNA: TGTGCCAGTAGTATCCAGATGCAAGCTGGAAACACCATATATTTT
size: .; V: TRBV6-5; J: TRBJ2-5; D: TRBD2; length: 15; CDR3: CASITGTSGRETQYF; DNA: TGTGCCAGCATCACAGGGACTAGCGGTCGAGAGACCCAGTACTTC
size: many; V: TRBV6-5; J: TRBJ1-5; D: TRBD1; length: 15; CDR3: CASRAGTGVLQPQHF; DNA: TGTGCCAGCAGGGCCGGGACAGGAGTCCTTCAGCCCCAGCATTTT
size: .; V: TRBV7-9; J: TRBJ2-2; D: .; length: 14; CDR3: CASSFYRLTGELFF; DNA: TGTGCCAGCAGCTTTTACAGGTTGACCGGGGAGCTGTTTTTT
size: few; V: TRBV21-1; J: TRBJ1-2; D: .; length: 16; CDR3: CASSKVRDRFNYGYTF; DNA: TGTGCCAGCAGCAAAGTTAGGGACAGATTTAACTATGGCTACACCTTC
size: .; V: TRBV30; J: TRBJ1-6; D: .; length: 14; CDR3: CAWSVGLYNSPLHF; DNA: TGTGCCTGGAGTGTGGGCCTCTATAATTCACCCCTCCACTTT
size: once; V: TRBV7-9; J: TRBJ2-7; D: TRBD1; length: 18; CDR3: CASMPDRGQADPLGEQYF; DNA: TGTGCCAGCATGCCGGACAGGGGTCAGGCAGATCCATTAGGCGAGCAGTACTTC
size: .; V: TRBV3-1/TRBV3-2; J: TRBJ1-4; D: .; length: 18; CDR3: CASSQDPGNGGFGKKLFF; DNA: TGTGCCAGCAGCCAAGACCCCGGGAACGGGGGTTTTGGGAAGAAACTGTTTTTT
size: .; V: TRBV7-9; J: TRBJ1-2; D: .; length: 15; CDR3: CASSLGRASNYGYTF; DNA: TGTGCCAGCAGTCTCGGCAGGGCCTCTAACTATGGCTACACCTTC
size: .; V: TRBV7-2; J: TRBJ2-5; D: TRBD2; length: 17; CDR3: CASSLTSGGAGDGTQYF; DNA: TGTGCCAGCAGCTTAACTAGCGGGGGGGCCGGGGACGGTACCCAGTACTTC
size: few; V: TRBV12-5; J: TRBJ2-3; D: TRBD2; length: 16; CDR3: CASGPLQSSGSDTQYF; DNA: TGTGCTAGTGGTCCCCTTCAATCCAGCGGGAGTGATACGCAGTATTTT
size: .; V: TRBV5-4; J: TRBJ1-1; D: .; length: 15; CDR3: CASSPQDTVNTEAFF; DNA: TGTGCCAGCAGCCCCCAGGACACAGTGAACACTGAAGCTTTCTTT
size: .; V: TRBV6-1; J: TRBJ1-2; D: TRBD1; length: 15; CDR3: CASSEATTGTYGYTF; DNA: TGTGCCAGCAGTGAAGCGACGACAGGGACCTATGGCTACACCTTC
size: .; V: TRBV19; J: TRBJ2-2; D: TRBD1; length: 15; CDR3: CASSTGTGYNGELFF; DNA: TGTGCCAGTAGTACCGGGACAGGATATAACGGGGAGCTGTTTTTT
size: .; V: TRBV27; J: TRBJ2-3; D: .; length: 17; CDR3: CASSSLRATISTDTQYF; DNA: TGTGCCAGCAGTTCCCTTCGAGCGACGATCAGCACAGATACGCAGTATTTT
size: .; V: TRBV6-5; J: TRBJ1-1; D: .; length: 12; CDR3: CASSPDRPEAFF; DNA: TGTGCCAGCAGTCCGGACAGACCTGAAGCTTTCTTT
size: .; V: TRBV7-2; J: TRBJ2-5; D: TRBD2; length: 18; CDR3: CASSLFGAGGTLQETQYF; DNA: TGTGCCAGCAGCTTGTTCGGAGCGGGGGGAACCCTCCAAGAGACCCAGTACTTC
size: .; V: TRBV7-9; J: TRBJ1-2; D: .; length: 15; CDR3: CASSLSAAGLYGYTF; DNA: TGTGCCAGCAGCTTAAGTGCGGCAGGGCTCTATGGCTACACCTTC
size: .; V: TRBV6-1; J: TRBJ2-5; D: .; length: 17; CDR3: CASSVVSPGHHQETQYF; DNA: TGTGCCAGCAGTGTCGTCTCCCCGGGACACCACCAAGAGACCCAGTACTTC
size: .; V: TRBV19; J: TRBJ2-3; D: TRBD1; length: 14; CDR3: CASGRDRGTDTQYF; DNA: TGTGCCAGTGGACGGGACAGGGGTACAGATACGCAGTATTTT